This T cell receptor (beta chain) was observed in a study of response to subunit inactivated influenza vaccine. The V and J ends lost 2 bases and 2 bases, in that order; junction bases with no gene match: 11. The CDR3 totals 18 residues. The germline CDR1 and CDR2 sequences are SGHAT and FQDESV (reference sequence). Study results and limitations: Each seasonal influenza vaccination recruits few new T cells, the authors suggested.

TCRdb independently ran MiXCR on the RT-PCR reads; one entry per CDR3 protein. The sample yields roughly 650,000 distinct CDR3 sequences, around 15% seen once. This clonotype was picked up many times. The antigen remains undetermined. This clonotype originated in a man aged 45-65 years who received an inactivated influenza vaccine. This chain uses TRBV11-1 with TRBJ1-5; 8 nucleotides align to TRBD1. The input for sequencing was PBMCs from blood, taken roughly 15 days before vaccination. DNA of the CDR3: TGTGCCAGCAGCTTATCTCCAGGGGGCGGGGGAGGCAATCAGCCCCAGCATTTT. Translation gives CASSLSPGGGGGNQPQHF.